The clone carrying this T cell receptor beta chain was recorded only once. V dropped 5 bases and J dropped 1 base, with 15 bases sitting between them. The CDR3 length is 15 residues. Germline V gives CDR1 LNHDA, CDR2 SQIVND (reference sequence). This entry belongs to a study of shared clonotypes between healthy human individuals. Every subset's genomic DNA went evenly onto several immunoSEQ plates. Original analysis: Junction-only sequences without quality scores came from ImmunoSEQ, so filtering differed. Some clones are missing from TCRdb's copy, which holds only in-frame ones; the method was immunoSEQ multiplex PCR. The V and J calls and the clone size are those of that table, but D and trimming were determined from the DNA. The data show 550,000 to 750,000 clones, about 95% seen once. Selected positively for CCR7 and CD45RO-negative, naive CD8 cells excluded terminally differentiated effector memory CD45RA+ cells. All the donors were Caucasian adults who lived in Nashville, Tennessee.

This chain uses TRBV19 with TRBJ2-7, with D unresolved. Sequenced input: naive CD8+ T cells sorted from blood. This receptor was identified in a woman aged 25 to 39 in good health. The DNA for the CDR3 is TGTGCCAGTAGTGAAGGCGTGACAACATCCTACGAGCAGTACTTC. Translated, it gives CASSEGVTTSYEQYF.